Below are 5 T cell receptor beta chains sequenced from a single sample in a study of CD8 T cells in ankylosing spondylitis. Findings of the study overall: A motif of under 10 highly homologous TCR beta variants was seen as apparently characteristic of ankylosing spondylitis blood.

TCRdb called the 5' RACE reads again in MiXCR, with one record for every CDR3 protein. Of approximately 440,000 distinct CDR3 sequences listed, 15% to 20% are singletons. These receptors have no identified antigens. Sequences were obtained from blood, either unsorted or a sorted T cell fraction (not recorded which). The receptors originated from a male donor with ankylosing spondylitis.

This clonotype has a handful of counts. V is TRBV7-2 and J is TRBJ1-1, with D tentatively TRBD1 (5 bases). The germline V and J ends were trimmed by 10 bases and 1 base, with 13 bases remaining between them. This CDR3 comprises 13 residues. CDR1 SGHTA and CDR2 FQGNSA come from the germline V gene. The CDR3 region has the DNA TGTGCCACCAAGCGGGGCGGGAACACTGAAGCTTTCTTT. Translation gives CATKRGGNTEAFF.

This clonotype was counted between two and nine times. The rearrangement links TRBV12-3 or TRBV12-4 to TRBJ1-1, with a tentative D call TRBD1 (6 bases). V gave up 0 bases and J gave up 5 bases, with 13 bases separating them. This CDR3 contains 15 residues. The CDR3 DNA reads TGTGCCAGCAGTTTAGCCTCGGTCAGGGGTACTGAAGCTTTCTTT. It is translated as CASSLASVRGTEAFF.

This clonotype has just a few counts. This chain connects TRBV7-8 to TRBJ2-2; the match to TRBD2 covers 10 bases. The CDR3 loop spans 17 amino acids. Trimming removed 1 base from V and 6 bases from J; junction bases left unmatched: 8. CDR1 SGHVS and CDR2 FQNEAQ come from the germline V gene. Written as DNA, the CDR3 is TGTGCCAGCAGCTTAGTAGCTAGCGGGAGAGGGGCCGGGGAGCTGTTTTTT. The encoded protein is CASSLVASGRGAGELFF.

This clonotype has just a few counts. V usage is TRBV7-9 and J usage is TRBJ2-2, with 7 bases matching TRBD2. V was clipped by 7 bases and J by 0 bases; unmatched bases: 5. CDR3 length: 15 amino acids. In germline, CDR1 is SEHNR, CDR2 FQNEAQ (reference sequence). CDR3 nucleotide sequence: TGTGCCAGCACCCCGAGCGGGGCGAACACCGGGGAGCTGTTTTTT. Amino acid sequence: CASTPSGANTGELFF.

The chain has TRBV5-1 and TRBJ2-2, with D possibly called TRBD1 or TRBD2 (6 bases each). Germline V lookup: CDR1 SGHRS, CDR2 YFSETQ. The CDR3 runs to 16 residues. V was pared by 0 bases and J by 5 bases, with 14 bases between. CDR3 nucleotide sequence: TGCGCCAGCAGCTTGGTTCCGGGGGCGGGAACCGGGGAGCTGTTTTTT. Its translation is CASSLVPGAGTGELFF.